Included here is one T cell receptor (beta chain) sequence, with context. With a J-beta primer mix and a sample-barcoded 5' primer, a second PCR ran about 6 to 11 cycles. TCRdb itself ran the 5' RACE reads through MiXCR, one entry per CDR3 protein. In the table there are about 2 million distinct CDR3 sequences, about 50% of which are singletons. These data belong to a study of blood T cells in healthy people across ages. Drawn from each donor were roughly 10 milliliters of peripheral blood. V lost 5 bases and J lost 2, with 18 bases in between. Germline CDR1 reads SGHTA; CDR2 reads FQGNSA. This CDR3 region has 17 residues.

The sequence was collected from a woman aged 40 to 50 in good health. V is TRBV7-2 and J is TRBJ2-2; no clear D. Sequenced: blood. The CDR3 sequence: CASSPPWGSSNTGELFF. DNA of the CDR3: TGTGCCAGCAGCCCTCCGTGGGGTAGTTCTAACACCGGGGAGCTGTTTTTT.